A selection of T cell receptor beta chains follows, all from one sample in a study of cytomegalovirus exposure and HLA in healthy donors. Sequenced by immunoSEQ multiplex PCR; TCRdb stores in-frame clones only, minus some. The sample shows under 200,000 clones, 60% to 85% of them seen only once. Sequencing was done on a sample of PBMCs. The receptors were gathered from a woman aged 50 to 60 in good health and CMV-seropositive. CDR3s include the opening cysteine and the closing phenylalanine or tryptophan. Fields, in order: J gene, V gene, D gene, clone size, CDR3 DNA, CDR3 protein. The D gene is left open where the match is weak. Clone size, where shown, is once, few, many, or a class for clones that have expanded.

j_gene: TRBJ2-7; v_gene: TRBV5-1; d_gene: TRBD1; abundance: NA; CDR3nt: TGCGCCAGCAGCCCCGGGACAGGGGGCTGGGGCTCCTACGAGCAGTACTTC; CDR3aa: CASSPGTGGWGSYEQYF
j_gene: TRBJ1-6; v_gene: TRBV16; d_gene: NA; abundance: few; CDR3nt: TGTGCCAGCAGCCCCTCGGAGTCACCCCTCCACTTT; CDR3aa: CASSPSESPLHF
j_gene: TRBJ2-7; v_gene: TRBV19; d_gene: TRBD2; abundance: few; CDR3nt: TGTGCCAGTAGTATCGGGGGGATCTACGAGCAGTACTTC; CDR3aa: CASSIGGIYEQYF
j_gene: TRBJ1-2; v_gene: TRBV5-1; d_gene: TRBD1; abundance: NA; CDR3nt: TGCGCCAGCAGCGCCTGGGACAGGGGGCCTCTTTACTATGGCTACACCTTC; CDR3aa: CASSAWDRGPLYYGYTF
j_gene: TRBJ1-1; v_gene: TRBV9; d_gene: TRBD1; abundance: few; CDR3nt: TGTGCCAGCAGCGTAGTAGGGGGCCTGAACACTGAAGCTTTCTTT; CDR3aa: CASSVVGGLNTEAFF
j_gene: TRBJ2-3; v_gene: TRBV7-9; d_gene: NA; abundance: NA; CDR3nt: TGTGCCAGCAGCTTAGCTGCCTGGCGAGACAGGAGCACAGATACGCAGTATTTT; CDR3aa: CASSLAAWRDRSTDTQYF
j_gene: TRBJ1-2; v_gene: TRBV15; d_gene: NA; abundance: NA; CDR3nt: TGTGCCACCAGCAGAGATTCAGGGTTTGGCTATGGCTACACCTTC; CDR3aa: CATSRDSGFGYGYTF
j_gene: TRBJ2-1; v_gene: TRBV5-5; d_gene: NA; abundance: NA; CDR3nt: TGTGCCAGCAGCTTCAGGGGAACCTCCTACAATGAGCAGTTCTTC; CDR3aa: CASSFRGTSYNEQFF
j_gene: TRBJ2-5; v_gene: TRBV5-1; d_gene: TRBD1; abundance: NA; CDR3nt: TGCGCCAGCAGCCCAATAGGACAGGGATACGGGGAGACCCAGTACTTC; CDR3aa: CASSPIGQGYGETQYF
j_gene: TRBJ1-3; v_gene: TRBV28; d_gene: NA; abundance: NA; CDR3nt: TGTGCCAGCAGTTTATCGACAGCAAACAAAGGAAACACCATATATTTT; CDR3aa: CASSLSTANKGNTIYF
j_gene: TRBJ2-7; v_gene: TRBV11-1; d_gene: NA; abundance: NA; CDR3nt: TGTGCCAGCAGCTTCCAGGCCGGTTACGAGCAGTACTTC; CDR3aa: CASSFQAGYEQYF
j_gene: TRBJ1-2; v_gene: TRBV2; d_gene: TRBD1; abundance: NA; CDR3nt: TGTGCCAGCAGTCTGGGGCAGGGGGCCAATGGCTACACCTTC; CDR3aa: CASSLGQGANGYTF
j_gene: TRBJ1-5; v_gene: TRBV5-8; d_gene: NA; abundance: NA; CDR3nt: TGTGCCAGCAGCTTGGGGGGGGGCAATCAGCCCCAGCATTTT; CDR3aa: CASSLGGGNQPQHF
j_gene: TRBJ2-3; v_gene: TRBV5-8; d_gene: NA; abundance: NA; CDR3nt: TGTGCCAGCATCATGACAGGACCGGGGACAGATACGCAGTATTTT; CDR3aa: CASIMTGPGTDTQYF
j_gene: TRBJ2-2; v_gene: TRBV5-5; d_gene: NA; abundance: NA; CDR3nt: TGTGCCAGCAGCTTGGCCGGGGGGAACACCGGGGAGCTGTTTTTT; CDR3aa: CASSLAGGNTGELFF
j_gene: TRBJ2-5; v_gene: TRBV5-6; d_gene: TRBD2; abundance: NA; CDR3nt: TGTGCCAGCAGCGGTCCAAGCGGGGGGGCTAAATGGGAGACCCAGTACTTC; CDR3aa: CASSGPSGGAKWETQYF
j_gene: TRBJ2-5; v_gene: TRBV7-2; d_gene: TRBD2; abundance: NA; CDR3nt: TGTGCCAGCAGCTTACTTCCTAGCGGGGGGGCCCGAGAGACCCAGTACTTC; CDR3aa: CASSLLPSGGARETQYF
j_gene: TRBJ1-1; v_gene: TRBV2; d_gene: TRBD1; abundance: NA; CDR3nt: TGTGCCAGCAGTGAATCCAGGGGGTCTCCGGACACTGAAGCTTTCTTT; CDR3aa: CASSESRGSPDTEAFF
j_gene: TRBJ1-2; v_gene: TRBV7-8; d_gene: TRBD1; abundance: once; CDR3nt: TGTGCCAGCAGCTTCGGGACAGATGGCTACACCTTC; CDR3aa: CASSFGTDGYTF
j_gene: TRBJ1-6; v_gene: TRBV6-6; d_gene: NA; abundance: NA; CDR3nt: TGTGCCAGCGATCCTAAAAAAAACAGGGATAATTCACCCCTCCACTTT; CDR3aa: CASDPKKNRDNSPLHF
j_gene: TRBJ1-2; v_gene: TRBV9; d_gene: TRBD1; abundance: NA; CDR3nt: TGTGCCAGCAGCGTATCTGTCAGGGGGAACTATGGCTACACCTTC; CDR3aa: CASSVSVRGNYGYTF
j_gene: TRBJ2-3; v_gene: TRBV4-1; d_gene: TRBD1; abundance: NA; CDR3nt: TGCGCCAGCAGCCAAGAGGGGACAGGGGCGGCAGATACGCAGTATTTT; CDR3aa: CASSQEGTGAADTQYF
j_gene: TRBJ1-6; v_gene: TRBV2; d_gene: NA; abundance: NA; CDR3nt: TGTGCCAGCAATCCAGGTCTGAATTCACCCCTCCACTTT; CDR3aa: CASNPGLNSPLHF
j_gene: TRBJ1-3; v_gene: TRBV25-1; d_gene: NA; abundance: few; CDR3nt: TGTGCCAGCAGTGCGGCGGGCCTGTTTGGAAACACCATATATTTT; CDR3aa: CASSAAGLFGNTIYF
j_gene: TRBJ2-6; v_gene: TRBV18; d_gene: TRBD1; abundance: NA; CDR3nt: TGTGCCAGCTCACCGGGTGGACAGGCCAGCTCTGGGGCCAACGTCCTGACTTTC; CDR3aa: CASSPGGQASSGANVLTF
j_gene: TRBJ1-2; v_gene: TRBV7-9; d_gene: TRBD1; abundance: NA; CDR3nt: TGTGCCAGCAGCTTCGGGACAGGGACCTATGGCTACACCTTC; CDR3aa: CASSFGTGTYGYTF